This TCR beta chain was profiled in a study of neurological immune-mediated disorders. General observations from the study: Across subjects, expanded clones had no CDR3 amino acid sequences in common, pointing to private repertoires in all groups. According to phylogenetic grouping, one related-CDR3 cluster, a possible signature, contained the repertoires of 18 of 34 multiple sclerosis patients.

This clonotype was counted at least ten times. The antigen is unknown. There are 18 residues in the CDR3. The germline V gene encodes CDR1 SGHTA and CDR2 FQGNSA. V was clipped by 0 bases and J by 15 bases; unmatched bases: 15. TCRdb fed the 5' RACE reads into MiXCR, producing one record per CDR3 protein. The sample includes nearly 60,000 distinct CDR3 sequences, about 3.4% seen only once; the top ten take about 7.1%. Sequenced input: PBMCs. The origin of this receptor is a woman in her fifties or sixties with multiple sclerosis. V usage is TRBV7-2 and J usage is TRBJ2-1; 15 nucleotides agree with TRBD2. The CDR3 DNA sequence: TGTGCCAGCAGCTTAGCGTATCGTGGAGGACTAGCGGGAGGGCTCAGGTTCTTC. It yields the protein CASSLAYRGGLAGGLRFF.